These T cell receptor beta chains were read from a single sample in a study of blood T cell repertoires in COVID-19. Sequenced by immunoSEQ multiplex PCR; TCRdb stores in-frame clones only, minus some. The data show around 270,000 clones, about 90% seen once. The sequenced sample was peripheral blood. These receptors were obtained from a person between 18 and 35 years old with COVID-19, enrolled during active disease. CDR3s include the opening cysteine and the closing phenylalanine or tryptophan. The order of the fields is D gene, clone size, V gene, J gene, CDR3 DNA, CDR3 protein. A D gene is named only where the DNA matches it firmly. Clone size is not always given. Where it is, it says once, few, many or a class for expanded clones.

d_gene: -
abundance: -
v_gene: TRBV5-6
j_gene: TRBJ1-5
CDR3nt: TGTGCCAGCAGCTTGGGGCCGGGGGGGCCCCAGCATTTT
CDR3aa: CASSLGPGGPQHF

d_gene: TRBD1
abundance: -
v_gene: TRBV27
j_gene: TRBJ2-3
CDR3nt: TGTGCCAGCAGTCCAACCCCGGGACAGGGCAAAGGGCAGTATTTT
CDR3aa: CASSPTPGQGKGQYF

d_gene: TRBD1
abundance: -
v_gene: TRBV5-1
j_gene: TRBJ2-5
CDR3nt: TGCGCCAGCAGCTCGACAGGGAAAGAGACCCAGTACTTC
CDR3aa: CASSSTGKETQYF

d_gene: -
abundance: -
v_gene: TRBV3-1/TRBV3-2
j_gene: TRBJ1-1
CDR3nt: TGTGCCAGCAGCCAAGTTCACGGGGTGGGCACTGAAGCTTTCTTT
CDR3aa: CASSQVHGVGTEAFF

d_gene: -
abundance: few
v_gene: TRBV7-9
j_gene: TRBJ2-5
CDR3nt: TGTGCCAGCAGCCCGAGGGTGGGCGGTGAGACCCAGTACTTC
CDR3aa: CASSPRVGGETQYF

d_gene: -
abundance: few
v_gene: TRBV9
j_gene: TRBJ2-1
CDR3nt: TGTGCCAGCAGCGCGGACTTCTTCTCCTACAATGAGCAGTTCTTC
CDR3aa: CASSADFFSYNEQFF

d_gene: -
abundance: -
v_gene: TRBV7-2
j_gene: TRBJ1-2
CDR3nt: TGTGCCAGCAGCTTACAACGTAGTAACTATGGCTACACCTTC
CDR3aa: CASSLQRSNYGYTF

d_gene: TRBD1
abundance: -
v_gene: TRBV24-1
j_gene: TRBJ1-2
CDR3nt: TGTGCCACCAGTGACCCCGACAGGGAAGGACGCTATGGCTACACCTTC
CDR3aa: CATSDPDREGRYGYTF

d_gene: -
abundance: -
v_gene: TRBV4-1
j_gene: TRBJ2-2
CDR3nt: TGCGCCAGCAGCCAAGGCCTGACGGGCACCGGGGAGCTGTTTTTT
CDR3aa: CASSQGLTGTGELFF

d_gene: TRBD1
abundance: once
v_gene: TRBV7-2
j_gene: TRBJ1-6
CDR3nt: TGTGCCAGCAGCCTCGGGACAGGGATGAATTCACCCCTCCACTTT
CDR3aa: CASSLGTGMNSPLHF

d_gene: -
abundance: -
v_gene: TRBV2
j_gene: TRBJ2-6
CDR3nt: TGTGCCAGCACAGGGTTAGGGGCCAACGTCCTGACTTTC
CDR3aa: CASTGLGANVLTF

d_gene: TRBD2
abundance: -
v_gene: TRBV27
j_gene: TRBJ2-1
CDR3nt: TGTGCCAGCAGCTGGAGCGGGAACCCCTACAATGAGCAGTTCTTC
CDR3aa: CASSWSGNPYNEQFF

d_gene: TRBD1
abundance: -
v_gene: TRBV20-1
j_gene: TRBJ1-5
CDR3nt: TGCAGTGCTAGTAACCGGTTCGGACAGGGGGCCCTTTCTGGTCAGCCCCAGCATTTT
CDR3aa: CSASNRFGQGALSGQPQHF

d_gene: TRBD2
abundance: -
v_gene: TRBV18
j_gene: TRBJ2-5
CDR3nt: TGTGCCAGCTCATCAGGGACTAGCGGGAGCGGTCAAGAGACCCAGTACTTC
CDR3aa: CASSSGTSGSGQETQYF

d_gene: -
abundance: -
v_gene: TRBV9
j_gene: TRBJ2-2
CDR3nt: TGTGCCAGCAGCGCGGGGTGGAAGGGAACCGGGGAGCTGTTTTTT
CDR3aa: CASSAGWKGTGELFF

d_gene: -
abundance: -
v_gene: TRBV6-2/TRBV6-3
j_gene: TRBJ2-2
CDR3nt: TGTGCCAGCAGTCTTGGAGCCGGGGAGCTGTTTTTT
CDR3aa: CASSLGAGELFF

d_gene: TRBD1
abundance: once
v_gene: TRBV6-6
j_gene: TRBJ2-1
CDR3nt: TGTGCCAGCCTGGCGGGACAGGGATCGGGTGAGCAGTTCTTC
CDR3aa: CASLAGQGSGEQFF

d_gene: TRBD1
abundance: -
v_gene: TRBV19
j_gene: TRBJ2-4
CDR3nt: TGTGCCAGTAGTCCCTTCCTACCCAGGGGGCTAGCCAAAAACATTCAGTACTTC
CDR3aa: CASSPFLPRGLAKNIQYF

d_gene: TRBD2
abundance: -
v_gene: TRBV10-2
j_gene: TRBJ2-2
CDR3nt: TGCGCCAGCAGTGAGAGCCTAGCGGGGTCCGCCGGGGAGCTGTTTTTT
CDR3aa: CASSESLAGSAGELFF

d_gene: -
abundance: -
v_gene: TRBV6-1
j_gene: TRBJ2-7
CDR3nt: TGTGCCAGCAGTGGAGCCCGACCTAGCTCCTACGAGCAGTACTTC
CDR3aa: CASSGARPSSYEQYF

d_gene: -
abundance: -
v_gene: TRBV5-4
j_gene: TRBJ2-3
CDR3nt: TGTGCCAGCAGCTTGGGAGGCCGGACGAGGGGGGATACGCAGTATTTT
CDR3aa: CASSLGGRTRGDTQYF

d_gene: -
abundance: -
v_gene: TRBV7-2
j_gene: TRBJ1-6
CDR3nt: TGTGCCAGCAGCATTGGACATTATTCACCCCTCCACTTT
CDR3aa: CASSIGHYSPLHF

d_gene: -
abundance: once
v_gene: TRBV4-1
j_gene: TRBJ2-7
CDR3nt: TGCGCCAGCAGCCAAGGCGACAGAGCCTACGAGCAGTACTTC
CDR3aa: CASSQGDRAYEQYF

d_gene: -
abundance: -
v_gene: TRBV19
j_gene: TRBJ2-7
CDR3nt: TGTGCCAGTAGTATGGGGGGGGCGGCACCCACCTACGAGCAGTACTTC
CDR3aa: CASSMGGAAPTYEQYF

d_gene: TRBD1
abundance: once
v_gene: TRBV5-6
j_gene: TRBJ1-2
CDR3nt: TGTGCCAGCAGCTTGCAGGGACAGGAGACATATGGCTACACCTTC
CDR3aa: CASSLQGQETYGYTF

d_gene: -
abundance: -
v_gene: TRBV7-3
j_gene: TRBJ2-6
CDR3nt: TGTGCCAGCAGCCCAGGGGCTCTGTCCCTGTCTGGGGCCAACGTCCTGACTTTC
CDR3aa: CASSPGALSLSGANVLTF

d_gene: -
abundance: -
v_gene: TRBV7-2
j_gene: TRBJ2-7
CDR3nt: TGTGCCAGCAGCTTAGGGTCAGGGGTCGAGCAGTACTTC
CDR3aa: CASSLGSGVEQYF

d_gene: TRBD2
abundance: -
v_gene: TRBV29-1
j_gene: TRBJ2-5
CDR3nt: TGCAGCGTCTCCAGCGGGGGGGAAGAGACCCAGTACTTC
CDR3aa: CSVSSGGEETQYF

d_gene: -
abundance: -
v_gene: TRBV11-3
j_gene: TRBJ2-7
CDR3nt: TGTGCCAGCAGCCCGAGGAGCCCCTACGAGCAGTACTTC
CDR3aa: CASSPRSPYEQYF

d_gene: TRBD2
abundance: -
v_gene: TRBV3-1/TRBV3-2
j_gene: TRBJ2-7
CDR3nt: TGTGCCAGCAGCCTCCTTAGCGGGCCCCGCGAGCAGTACTTC
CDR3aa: CASSLLSGPREQYF

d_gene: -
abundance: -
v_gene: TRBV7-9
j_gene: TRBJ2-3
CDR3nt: TGTGCCAGCAGCTCCCAGGGAACAGATACGCAGTATTTT
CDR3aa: CASSSQGTDTQYF